The 19 T cell receptor beta chains below were found in one sample sequenced in a study of post-analysis software for immune sequencing data. General study findings and limits: Roughly five TRBV segments appeared more often in patients than in controls, and TRBV5-6, TRBV5-1 and TRBV20-1 were among these.

The authors incorporated unique molecular identifiers into the TCR beta cDNA libraries. TCRdb redid the calling of the PCR reads with MiXCR, one entry per CDR3 protein. The sample records 700,000 to 900,000 distinct CDR3 sequences, around 45% being singletons. These receptors have no identified antigens. Sequenced sample: blood. These receptors were obtained from a girl aged 5 to 17 with multiple sclerosis.

This chain uses TRBV7-8 with TRBJ2-7; weak D call: TRBD1 (5 bases). The V gene's germline CDR1 is SGHVS and CDR2 FQNEAQ. The CDR3 is 14 amino acids. The germline V and J ends were trimmed by 3 bases and 7 bases, with 16 bases remaining between them. As DNA, the CDR3 is TGTGCCAGCAGCTTCAAAGGGGCGCTTCGGGAGCAGTACTTC. It yields the protein CASSFKGALREQYF.

This clonotype was found once. This chain links TRBV29-1 with TRBJ2-5; the D gene is possibly TRBD1 (5 bases). The CDR3 spans 11 residues. CDR1 is SQVTM, CDR2 ANQGSEA, per germline. The germline V and J ends were trimmed by 7 bases and 9 bases, with 15 bases remaining between them. The CDR3 is CSALTSRAQYF. The DNA of the CDR3 is TGCAGCGCCCTTACTTCCAGGGCCCAGTACTTC.

The V call is TRBV12-3 or TRBV12-4, the J call TRBJ2-7; D is possibly TRBD2 (6 bases). The CDR3 loop spans 16 amino acids. V shed 3 bases and J shed 0 bases, with 15 bases lying between them. Here the CDR3 reads CASSFGSAGPSYEQYF. As DNA, the CDR3 is TGTGCCAGCAGTTTTGGTAGCGCGGGGCCCTCCTACGAGCAGTACTTC.

This clonotype occurred a few times. This chain joins TRBV5-1 and TRBJ2-7, with D unresolved. The V end lost 2 bases, the J end lost 3 bases, and 9 bases lay between the germline ends. From germline, CDR1 is SGHRS and CDR2 YFSETQ. The CDR3 sequence is 13 residues long. The CDR3 DNA reads TGCGCCAGCAGCTTCGCCACCAACTACGAGCAGTACTTC. Its translation is CASSFATNYEQYF. Variable domain in full (rest from reference TRBV5-1 and TRBJ2-7): KAGVTQTPRYLIKTRGQQVTLSCSPISGHRSVSWYQQTPGQGLQFLFEYFSETQRNKGNFPGRFSGRQFSNSRSEMNVSTLELGDSALYLCASSFATNYEQYFGPGTRLTVT.

The V call is TRBV6-1, the J call TRBJ2-5; 9 bases match TRBD1. V was pared by 5 bases and J by 2 bases, with 12 bases of the junction left unmatched. The CDR3 consists of 17 residues. Germline CDR1 MNHNS, CDR2 SASEGT. For the CDR3, the DNA is TGTGCCAGCAGTCGCACAGGGGGCGCGGTAGATCAAGAGACCCAGTACTTC. This gives the protein CASSRTGGAVDQETQYF.

V usage is TRBV20-1 and J usage is TRBJ2-1; D is perhaps TRBD2 (5 bases). Deletions cut 5 bases from V and 6 bases from J, with 14 bases between. CDR1 is DFQATT, CDR2 SNEGSKA, per germline (reference sequence). The CDR3 length is 13 residues. CDR3 residues: CSAGDGGPNEQFF. The CDR3 region has the DNA TGCAGTGCTGGGGATGGAGGCCCCAATGAGCAGTTCTTC.

This clonotype turned up a few times. The V call is TRBV19, the J call TRBJ1-5, with a possible D match to TRBD1 (5 bases). V gave up 2 bases and J gave up 2 bases, with 10 bases separating them. The CDR3 sequence is 15 residues long. CDR1 is LNHDA, CDR2 SQIVND, per germline (reference sequence). The chain's CDR3 is CASSIRGGGNQPQHF. The CDR3 DNA is TGTGCCAGTAGTATACGGGGAGGGGGCAATCAGCCCCAGCATTTT.

A few counts support this clonotype. The rearrangement links TRBV29-1 to TRBJ2-1; D is uncertain. The germline V gene encodes CDR1 SQVTM and CDR2 ANQGSEA. This CDR3 region has 15 residues. The ends were cut back, 0 bases at V and 9 bases at J, with 18 bases in the middle. The CDR3 nucleotides read TGCAGCGTTGAAGATCCGGCCAAAACCACCCGTGAGCAGTTCTTC. This sequence encodes CSVEDPAKTTREQFF.

This clonotype appeared once. A read error is likely, as this CDR3 ends without the conserved phenylalanine or tryptophan. The chain uses TRBV6-2 or TRBV6-3 and TRBJ2-3; the D gene could be TRBD1 or TRBD2 (5 bases each). The CDR3 totals 14 residues. The V gene's germline CDR1 is MNHEY and CDR2 SVGEGT. Trimming took 8 bases from V and 2 from J, leaving 14 bases between them. The CDR3 nucleotides read TGTGCCAGCGGAAGGGACCCGACCACAGATACGCAGTATGTT. Translating it yields CASGRDPTTDTQYV.

The V gene is TRBV12-3 or TRBV12-4, the J gene TRBJ2-7; D not resolved. V lost 4 bases, J lost 0 bases, and 10 bases lay in between. This CDR3 comprises 14 residues. The CDR3 here is CASSSHGLSYEQYF. CDR3 sequence (DNA): TGTGCCAGCAGTTCGCATGGCCTCTCCTACGAGCAGTACTTC.

The chain is built from TRBV6-2 or TRBV6-3 and TRBJ1-1; 8 bases line up with TRBD1. Unmatched junction bases numbered 3, after V lost 8 bases and J lost 1 base. The CDR3 covers 13 residues. Germline lookup yields CDR1 MNHEY and CDR2 SVGEGT. CDR3 coding DNA: TGTGCCAGCCATGGGACAGGGAACACTGAAGCTTTCTTT. Protein: CASHGTGNTEAFF.

The chain combines TRBV14 with TRBJ2-1; no definite D call. Germline-derived CDR1 and CDR2 are SGHDN and FVKESK. V lost 0 bases and J 0 bases, leaving 9 bases between the germline ends. The CDR3 consists of 16 residues. The chain's CDR3 is CASSQDEDDSYNEQFF. The CDR3 bases are TGTGCCAGCAGCCAAGACGAGGACGACTCCTACAATGAGCAGTTCTTC.

The chain recombines TRBV20-1 with TRBJ2-3; a weak D match, TRBD2 (5 bases). CDR1 is DFQATT and CDR2 is SNEGSKA in the germline V gene (reference sequence). V was clipped by 3 bases and J by 4 bases, with 14 bases between them. CDR3 size: 14 residues. DNA of the CDR3: TGCAGTGCTAGGCGGGTGGGCCGCGCAGATACGCAGTATTTT. It encodes CSARRVGRADTQYF.

V and J are TRBV12-3 or TRBV12-4 and TRBJ2-3, with 9 nucleotides matching TRBD1. This CDR3 is 18 amino acids long. Trimming at V came to 1 base and at J to 4 bases, leaving 12 bases not matched to a gene. CDR3 nucleotides: TGTGCCAGCAGTTTAGACGGACAGGGGAATTGGTATCCAGATACGCAGTATTTT. It specifies CASSLDGQGNWYPDTQYF.

The rearrangement links TRBV5-1 to TRBJ2-5; D perhaps matches TRBD2 (6 bases). The CDR3 has 16 residues. Per germline, CDR1 SGHRS and CDR2 YFSETQ. V lost 4 bases to trimming and J lost 1 base, with 17 bases between them. The CDR3 loop reads CASSRSGPSFQETQYF. CDR3 nucleotides: TGCGCCAGCAGCCGAAGCGGGCCCTCGTTCCAAGAGACCCAGTACTTC.

This clonotype was observed a handful of times. The V gene is TRBV6-5, the J gene TRBJ1-2; a possible D gene is TRBD1 (5 bases). Germline CDR1 reads MNHEY; CDR2 reads SVGAGI. V was shortened by 8 bases and J by 8 bases, with 12 bases between the two germline ends. The CDR3 contains 11 residues. The CDR3 sequence is CASLGPSGYTF. The CDR3 bases are TGTGCCAGCCTGGGGCCATCCGGCTACACCTTC.

V usage is TRBV20-1 and J usage is TRBJ2-1; 8 bases line up with TRBD1. Germline V gene lookup returns CDR1 DFQATT and CDR2 SNEGSKA (reference sequence). V lost 6 bases, J lost 13 bases, and 11 bases stayed unmatched. The CDR3 is 12 amino acids. The CDR3 loop is CSAAGGRETQFF. CDR3 bases: TGCAGTGCGGCAGGGGGCCGGGAGACCCAGTTCTTC.

The chain recombines TRBV28 with TRBJ2-3, with 11 bases that match TRBD2. This CDR3 comprises 16 residues. V lost 5 bases, J lost 0 bases, and 4 bases stayed unmatched. From germline, CDR1 is MDHEN and CDR2 SYDVKM. The CDR3 sequence is CASSPTSGGSTDTQYF. CDR3 DNA: TGTGCCAGCAGTCCAACTAGCGGGGGTAGCACAGATACGCAGTATTTT.

This clonotype was counted only a few times. The chain carries TRBV10-3 and TRBJ2-7; unclear D gene. The germline gives CDR1 ENHRY, CDR2 SYGVKD. Trimming stripped 3 bases from V and 1 base from J, with 10 bases between. The CDR3 sequence is 14 residues long. The CDR3 spells CAISDHWESYEQYF. As DNA, the CDR3 is TGTGCCATCAGTGACCATTGGGAATCCTACGAGCAGTACTTC.